In this sample, the clone carrying this TCR beta chain turned up many times. No antigen is known for it. The data stem from a study of T cell repertoires in cytomegalovirus infection. Study as a whole: Indicated by public TCR beta signatures were CMV infection and matching HLA type.

Whole-study results and caveats: Cumulated frequencies of public TCR beta families served to identify carriers of CMV plus the relevant HLA. The ex vivo response showed dominance by HLA-C-restricted CMV-specific TCR beta clonotypes.

TCRdb reprocessed the reads with MiXCR, giving one entry per CDR3 protein. Among tens of thousands of distinct CDR3 sequences listed, approximately 22% were seen once. The clonotype comes from a human donor in good health (CMV status not recorded). Some clones in this sample may be carry-over from other donors' samples. Sequencing input: PBMCs, sequenced either directly or after in vitro stimulation (not recorded which).

CDR3 sequence (DNA): TGTGCCAGCAGTCGGGGGGTAGCGGGAGTTTCGAACACCGGGGAGCTGTTTTTT. Amino acids: CASSRGVAGVSNTGELFF. The chain carries TRBV6-5 and TRBJ2-2; TRBD2 agrees at 9 bases. With 5 bases clipped from V and 0 bases from J, the junction kept 10 bases outside the gene matches. Germline V gives CDR1 MNHEY, CDR2 SVGAGI. This CDR3 has 18 amino acids.